The rows below give T cell receptor beta chains drawn from one sample of a study of CD8+ T cells in alopecia areata. Profiled with immunoSEQ multiplex PCR; TCRdb holds only in-frame clones, not every one. Counted here are about 210,000 clones, less than 45% occurring once; the ten biggest clones make up 2% to 3%. Sequenced here: CD4+ T cells sorted from blood, sampled around week 37, from a patient treated with tofacitinib. These receptors were obtained from a human donor with alopecia areata. Both conserved end residues are part of each CDR3. The D gene is left open where the match is weak. The listing skips clone size in some rows; elsewhere it reads once, few, many or a size class.

TRBV29-1,TRBD2,.,TRBJ2-3,TGCAGCGGCGGGGGAGGGCGGGGATCAGATACGCAGTATTTT,CSGGGGRGSDTQYF
TRBV2,.,few,TRBJ2-7,TGTGCCAGTCGGGACACCTCCTACGAGCAGTACTTC,CASRDTSYEQYF
TRBV7-9,.,once,TRBJ2-6,TGTGCCAGCACCCTCGGAGCTGCTGGGGCCAACGTCCTGACTTTC,CASTLGAAGANVLTF
TRBV6-6,.,.,TRBJ1-3,TGTGCCAGCACCAAGGGGGGCAGTTTAAACACCATATATTTT,CASTKGGSLNTIYF
TRBV18,.,few,TRBJ2-1,TGTGCCAGCTCACCGGGACAACACAATGAGCAGTTCTTC,CASSPGQHNEQFF
TRBV7-2,TRBD2,.,TRBJ2-5,TGTGCCAGCAGCTTAAATCTAGGACTAGCGGGTAAAGAGACCCAGTACTTC,CASSLNLGLAGKETQYF
TRBV29-1,TRBD1,many,TRBJ1-4,TGCAGCGTTGAAGGGGACAGGGGTTTTTCTAATGAAAAACTGTTTTTT,CSVEGDRGFSNEKLFF
TRBV15,.,.,TRBJ2-1,TGTGCCACCAGCAAACCGACCGGGGCCAACCCTGAGCAGTTCTTC,CATSKPTGANPEQFF
TRBV29-1,TRBD2,few,TRBJ2-1,TGCAGCGTCATGAGCGGGAGTACAAATGAGCAGTTCTTC,CSVMSGSTNEQFF
TRBV7-2,.,.,TRBJ2-2,TGTGCCAGCAGCGTAAGCCTCACCGGGGAGCTGTTTTTT,CASSVSLTGELFF
TRBV27,TRBD2,.,TRBJ2-3,TGTGCCAGCAGAGCCAGGGCTAGCGGGTTCACAGATACGCAGTATTTT,CASRARASGFTDTQYF
TRBV10-3,.,.,TRBJ2-7,TGTGCCATCAGTGAGGGGGGCGCAGGGACCGCCTACGAGCAGTACTTC,CAISEGGAGTAYEQYF